This TCR beta chain was found in a study of CD8 T cells in ankylosing spondylitis. This CDR3 contains 15 residues. Germline loops: CDR1 SGHDT, CDR2 YYEEEE. V lost 3 bases and J lost 8; bases outside the gene matches: 10. TCRdb fed the 5' RACE reads into MiXCR, producing one record per CDR3 protein. The sample includes fewer than 180,000 distinct CDR3 sequences, 40% to 50% of them seen just once. This clonotype was seen more than once but under ten times. The sample comprised synovial fluid, either unsorted or a sorted T cell fraction (not recorded which). The chain is built from TRBV5-6 and TRBJ2-1; 8 bases map to TRBD2. The receptor's source is a male donor with ankylosing spondylitis. In DNA form, the CDR3 reads TGTGCCAGCAGCTGGGGCACGGGGGGGCTGGATGAGCAGTTCTTC. Its translation is CASSWGTGGLDEQFF.